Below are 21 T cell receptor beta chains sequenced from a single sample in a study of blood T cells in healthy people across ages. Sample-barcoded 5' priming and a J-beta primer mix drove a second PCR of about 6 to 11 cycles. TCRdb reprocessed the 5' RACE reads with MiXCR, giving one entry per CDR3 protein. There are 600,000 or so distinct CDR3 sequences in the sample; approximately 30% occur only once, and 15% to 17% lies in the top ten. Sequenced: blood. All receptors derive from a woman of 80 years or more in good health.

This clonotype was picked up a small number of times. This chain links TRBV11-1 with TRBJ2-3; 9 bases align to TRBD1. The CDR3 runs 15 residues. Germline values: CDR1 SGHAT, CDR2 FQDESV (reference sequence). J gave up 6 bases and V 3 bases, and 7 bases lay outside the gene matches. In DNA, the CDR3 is TGTGCCAGCAGCTTTAATACCGGGACAGGGGATACGCAGTATTTT. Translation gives CASSFNTGTGDTQYF.

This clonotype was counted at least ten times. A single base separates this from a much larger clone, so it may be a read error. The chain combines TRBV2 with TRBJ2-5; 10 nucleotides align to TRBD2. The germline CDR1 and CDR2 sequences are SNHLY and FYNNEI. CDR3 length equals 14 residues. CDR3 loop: CASREAGGAATQYF. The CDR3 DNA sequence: TGTGCCAGCAGGGAAGCGGGGGGGGCGGCGACCCAGTACTTC.

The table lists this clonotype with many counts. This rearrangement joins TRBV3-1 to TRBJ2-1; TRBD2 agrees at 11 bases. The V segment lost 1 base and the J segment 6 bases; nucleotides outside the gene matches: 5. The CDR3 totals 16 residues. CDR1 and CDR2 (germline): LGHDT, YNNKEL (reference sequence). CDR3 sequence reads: CASSQVPTSGGNEQFF. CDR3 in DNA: TGTGCCAGCAGCCAAGTTCCCACTAGCGGGGGCAATGAGCAGTTCTTC.

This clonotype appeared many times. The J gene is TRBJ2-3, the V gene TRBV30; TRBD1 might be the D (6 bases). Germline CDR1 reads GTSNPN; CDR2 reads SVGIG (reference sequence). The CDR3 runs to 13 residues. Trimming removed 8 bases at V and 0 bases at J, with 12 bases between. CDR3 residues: CAQLGASTDTQYF. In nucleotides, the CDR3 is TGTGCCCAATTGGGGGCTAGCACAGATACGCAGTATTTT.

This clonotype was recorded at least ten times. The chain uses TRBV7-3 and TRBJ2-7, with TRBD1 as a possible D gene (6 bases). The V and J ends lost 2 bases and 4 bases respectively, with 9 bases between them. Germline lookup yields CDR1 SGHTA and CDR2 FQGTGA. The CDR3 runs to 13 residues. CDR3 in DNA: TGTGCCAGCAGCTTAGGGGGCCAGTACGAGCAGTACTTC. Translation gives CASSLGGQYEQYF.

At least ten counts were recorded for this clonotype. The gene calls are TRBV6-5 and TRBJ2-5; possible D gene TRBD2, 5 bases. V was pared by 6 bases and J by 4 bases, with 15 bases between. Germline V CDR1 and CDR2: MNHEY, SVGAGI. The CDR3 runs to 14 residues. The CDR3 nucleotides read TGTGCCAGCAGGGACCTCGGGGTTCCAGAGACCCAGTACTTC. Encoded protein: CASRDLGVPETQYF.

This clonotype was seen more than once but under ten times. The CDR3 protein is CASSQRAGTGDEKLFF. As DNA, the CDR3 is TGCGCCAGCAGCCAAAGAGCCGGGACAGGGGATGAAAAACTGTTTTTT. The rearrangement joins TRBV4-3 to TRBJ1-4, with TRBD1 identical over 10 bases. The CDR3 loop spans 16 amino acids. CDR1 and CDR2 from the germline V gene are LGHNA and YSLEER. With 2 bases clipped from V and 6 bases from J, the junction kept 6 bases outside the gene matches.

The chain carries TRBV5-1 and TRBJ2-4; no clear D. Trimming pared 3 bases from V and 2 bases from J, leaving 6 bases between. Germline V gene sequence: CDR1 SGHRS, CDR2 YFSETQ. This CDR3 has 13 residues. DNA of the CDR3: TGCGCCAGCAGCTCCGGAACCAAAAACATTCAGTACTTC. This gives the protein CASSSGTKNIQYF.

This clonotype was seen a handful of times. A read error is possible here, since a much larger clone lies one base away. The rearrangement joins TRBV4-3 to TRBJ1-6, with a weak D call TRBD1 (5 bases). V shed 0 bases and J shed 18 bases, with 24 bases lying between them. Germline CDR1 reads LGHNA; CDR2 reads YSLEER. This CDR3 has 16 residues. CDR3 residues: CASSQDQSGHPSAPHF. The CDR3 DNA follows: TGCGCCAGCAGCCAAGATCAGTCAGGACACCCGTCGGCCCCCCACTTT.

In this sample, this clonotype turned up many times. The CDR3 DNA reads TGTGCCACCCGGGACAGGGCTAGCACAGATACGCAGTATTTT. Its translation: CATRDRASTDTQYF. This chain links TRBV15 with TRBJ2-3; 9 bases map to TRBD1. CDR3 length equals 14 residues. Germline CDR1 is LNHNV and CDR2 is YYDKDF (reference sequence). V shed 8 bases, J shed 0 bases, and the junction held 3 bases outside the gene matches.

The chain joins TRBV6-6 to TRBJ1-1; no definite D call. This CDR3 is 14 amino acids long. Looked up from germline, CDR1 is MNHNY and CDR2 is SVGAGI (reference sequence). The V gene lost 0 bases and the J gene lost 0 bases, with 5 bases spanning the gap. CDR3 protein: CASSYSVVNTEAFF. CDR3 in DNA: TGTGCCAGCAGTTACTCGGTGGTGAACACTGAAGCTTTCTTT.

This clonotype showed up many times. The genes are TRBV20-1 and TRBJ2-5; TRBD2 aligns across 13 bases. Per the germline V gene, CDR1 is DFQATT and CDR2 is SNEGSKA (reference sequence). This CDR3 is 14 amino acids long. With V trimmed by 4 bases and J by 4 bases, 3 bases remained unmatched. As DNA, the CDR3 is TGCAGTGCTACCCGACTAGCGGGGGGAGAGACCCAGTACTTC. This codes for CSATRLAGGETQYF.

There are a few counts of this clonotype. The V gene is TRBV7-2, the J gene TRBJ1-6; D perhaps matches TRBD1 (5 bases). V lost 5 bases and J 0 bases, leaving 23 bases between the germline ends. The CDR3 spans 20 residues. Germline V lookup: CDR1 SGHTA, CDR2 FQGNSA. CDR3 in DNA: TGTGCCAGCAGCCATGGGGTCGGGCAGGGAGCAAGCTCCTATAATTCACCCCTCCACTTT. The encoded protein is CASSHGVGQGASSYNSPLHF.

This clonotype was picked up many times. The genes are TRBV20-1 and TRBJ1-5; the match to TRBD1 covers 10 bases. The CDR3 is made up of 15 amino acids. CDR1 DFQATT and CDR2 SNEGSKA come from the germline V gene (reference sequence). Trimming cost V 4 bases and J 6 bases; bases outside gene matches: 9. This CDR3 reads CSATNPGQGSQPQHF. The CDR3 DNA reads TGCAGTGCTACGAATCCGGGACAGGGGTCTCAGCCCCAGCATTTT.

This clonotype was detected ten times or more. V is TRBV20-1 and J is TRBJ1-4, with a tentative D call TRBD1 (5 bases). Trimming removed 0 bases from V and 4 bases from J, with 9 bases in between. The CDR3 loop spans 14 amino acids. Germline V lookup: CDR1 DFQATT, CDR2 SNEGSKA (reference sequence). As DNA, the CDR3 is TGCAGTGCTAGAGAGGGGGGGGTTAATGAAAAACTGTTTTTT. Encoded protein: CSAREGGVNEKLFF.

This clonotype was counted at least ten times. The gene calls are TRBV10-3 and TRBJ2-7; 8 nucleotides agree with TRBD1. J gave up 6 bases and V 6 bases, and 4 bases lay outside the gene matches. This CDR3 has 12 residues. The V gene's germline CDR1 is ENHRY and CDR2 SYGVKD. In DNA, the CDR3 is TGTGCCATCAGAAATACAGGGGGCGAGCAGTACTTC. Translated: CAIRNTGGEQYF.

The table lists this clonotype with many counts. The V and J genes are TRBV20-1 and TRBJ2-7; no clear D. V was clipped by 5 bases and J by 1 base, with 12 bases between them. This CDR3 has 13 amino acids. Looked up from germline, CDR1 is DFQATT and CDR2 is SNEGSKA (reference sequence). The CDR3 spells CSALLSESYEQYF. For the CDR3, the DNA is TGCAGTGCTCTCTTATCTGAATCCTACGAGCAGTACTTC.

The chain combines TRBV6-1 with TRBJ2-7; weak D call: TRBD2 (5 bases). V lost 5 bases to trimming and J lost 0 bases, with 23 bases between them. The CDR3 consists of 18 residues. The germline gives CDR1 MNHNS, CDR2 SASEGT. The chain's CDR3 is CASSKRGSSTTGSYEQYF. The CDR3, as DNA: TGTGCCAGCAGTAAAAGAGGGTCAAGTACAACGGGCTCCTACGAGCAGTACTTC.

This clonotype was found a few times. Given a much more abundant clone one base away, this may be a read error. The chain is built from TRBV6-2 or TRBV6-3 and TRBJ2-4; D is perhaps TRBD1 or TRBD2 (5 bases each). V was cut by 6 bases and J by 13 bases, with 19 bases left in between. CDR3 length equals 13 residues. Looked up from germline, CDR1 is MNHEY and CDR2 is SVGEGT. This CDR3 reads CASRGNERGEQYF. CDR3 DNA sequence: TGTGCCAGCAGAGGTAACGAGAGGGGTGAGCAGTACTTC.

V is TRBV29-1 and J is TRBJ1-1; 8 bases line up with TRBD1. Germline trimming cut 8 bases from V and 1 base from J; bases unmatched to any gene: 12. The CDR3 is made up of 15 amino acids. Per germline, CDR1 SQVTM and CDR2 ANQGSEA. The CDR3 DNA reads TGCAGCATTACTCTGTCGGACAGGGCGAACACTGAAGCTTTCTTT. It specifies CSITLSDRANTEAFF.

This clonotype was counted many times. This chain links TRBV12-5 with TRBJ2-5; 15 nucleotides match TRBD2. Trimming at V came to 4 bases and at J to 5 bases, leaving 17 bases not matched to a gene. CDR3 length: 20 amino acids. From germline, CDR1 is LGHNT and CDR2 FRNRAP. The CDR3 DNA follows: TGTGCTAGTGGTTCATTCTTACCGGGACTAGCGGGGGGTAAGGTGGAGACCCAGTACTTC. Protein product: CASGSFLPGLAGGKVETQYF.